This T cell receptor beta chain stems from a study of blood T cell repertoires in COVID-19. Study in general: Nucleic acid was either cDNA or gDNA, and it came from T cells, B-cell-depleted T cells, or PBMCs.

Seattle patient enrollment occurred during active infection, with longitudinal follow-up thereafter. In the source study's methods: Estimation of nucleated cell counts relied on the amplification of reference gene primers. The method was immunoSEQ multiplex PCR; TCRdb's version includes in-frame clones alone and lacks a portion of them. V, J and clone size are taken as reported in that table, and D and trimming were inferred from the DNA itself. The sample holds fewer than 450,000 clones, about 91% seen once. In germline, CDR1 is PRHDT, CDR2 FYEKMQ (reference sequence). The germline V and J ends were trimmed by 0 bases and 0 bases, with 9 bases remaining between them. There are 16 residues in the CDR3. This clone was observed a single time.

Sequenced material: peripheral blood. The chain has TRBV13 and TRBJ1-5; D is undetermined. This TCR was recovered from a woman between 50 and 59 years old with COVID-19, enrolled during active disease. CDR3 sequence: CASSLGSTTSNQPQHF. DNA of the CDR3: TGTGCCAGCAGCTTAGGCTCGACAACTAGCAATCAGCCCCAGCATTTT.